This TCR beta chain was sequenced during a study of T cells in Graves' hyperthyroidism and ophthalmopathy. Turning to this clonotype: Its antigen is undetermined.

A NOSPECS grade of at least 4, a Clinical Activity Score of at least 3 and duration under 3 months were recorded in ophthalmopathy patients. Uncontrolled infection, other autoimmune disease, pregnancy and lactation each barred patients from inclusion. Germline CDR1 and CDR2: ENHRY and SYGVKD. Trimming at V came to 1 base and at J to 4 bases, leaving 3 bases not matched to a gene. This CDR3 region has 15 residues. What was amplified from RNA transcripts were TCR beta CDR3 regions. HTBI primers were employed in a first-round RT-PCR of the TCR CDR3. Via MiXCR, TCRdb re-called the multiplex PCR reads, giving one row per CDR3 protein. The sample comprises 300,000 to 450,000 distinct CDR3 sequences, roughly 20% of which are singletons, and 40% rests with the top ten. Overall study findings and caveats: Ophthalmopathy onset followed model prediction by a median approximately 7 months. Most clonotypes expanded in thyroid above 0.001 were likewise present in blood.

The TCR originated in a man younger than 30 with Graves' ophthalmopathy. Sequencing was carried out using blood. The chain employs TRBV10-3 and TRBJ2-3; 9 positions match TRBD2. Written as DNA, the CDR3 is TGTGCCATCAGTGAGTTAGCGGGGGAATCAGATACGCAGTATTTT. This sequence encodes CAISELAGESDTQYF.